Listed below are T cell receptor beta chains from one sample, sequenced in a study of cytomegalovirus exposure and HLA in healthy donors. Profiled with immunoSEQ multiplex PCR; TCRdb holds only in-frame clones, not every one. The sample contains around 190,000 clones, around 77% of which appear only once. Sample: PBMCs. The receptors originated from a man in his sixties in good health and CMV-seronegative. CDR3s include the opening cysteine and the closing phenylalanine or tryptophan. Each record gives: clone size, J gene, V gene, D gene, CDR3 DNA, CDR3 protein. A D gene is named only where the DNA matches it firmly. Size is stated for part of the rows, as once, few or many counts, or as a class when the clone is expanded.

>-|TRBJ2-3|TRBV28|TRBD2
TGTGCCAGCAGTCCTAGCCCGGGACTAGCAGATTTT
CASSPSPGLADF
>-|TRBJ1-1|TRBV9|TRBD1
TGTGCCAGCAGCGGTGGGGACAGGGGATATGAAGCTTTCTTT
CASSGGDRGYEAFF
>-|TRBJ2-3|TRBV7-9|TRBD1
TGTGCCAGCAGCCTGACAGGGGGGCGAGATACGCAGTATTTT
CASSLTGGRDTQYF
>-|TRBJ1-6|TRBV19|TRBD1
TGTGCCAGTAGTATCGTGGGACAGGGGGCGAAGAATTCACCCCTCCACTTT
CASSIVGQGAKNSPLHF
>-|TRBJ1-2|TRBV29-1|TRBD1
TGCAGCGTTGACGGACAGGGGGTGCAAGGCTACACCTTC
CSVDGQGVQGYTF
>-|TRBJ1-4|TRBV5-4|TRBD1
TGTGCCAGCAGCGGAACGCCGGGACAGGGAGGGGAAAAACTGTTTTTT
CASSGTPGQGGEKLFF
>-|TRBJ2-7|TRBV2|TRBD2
TGTGCCAGCACCCGACTAGCGGGAGTGGTCGACGAGCAGTACTTC
CASTRLAGVVDEQYF
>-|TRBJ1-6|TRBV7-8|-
TGTGCCAGCAGCTTAGCAACAGGGAAATCTTCACCCCTCCACTTT
CASSLATGKSSPLHF
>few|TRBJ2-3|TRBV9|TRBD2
TGTGCCAGCAGCGTAGAACTAGCGGGGACGCAGTATTTT
CASSVELAGTQYF
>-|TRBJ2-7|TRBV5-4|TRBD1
TGTGCCAGCAGCTTGGGGACAGGGGGGCACGAGCAGTACTTC
CASSLGTGGHEQYF
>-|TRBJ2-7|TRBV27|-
TGTGCCAGCAGTCCTGGGAGGAATTTTGGCGAGCAGTACTTC
CASSPGRNFGEQYF
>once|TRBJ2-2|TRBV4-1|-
TGCGCCAGCAGCCAAGTCGCTTCGGGGGGCCAAGGCGGGGAGCTGTTTTTT
CASSQVASGGQGGELFF
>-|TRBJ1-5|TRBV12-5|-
TGTGCTAGTGGTTTGGTACATGGGCCCCAGCATTTT
CASGLVHGPQHF
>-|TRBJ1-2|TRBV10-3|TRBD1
TGTGCCATCAAGGACAGGGGCTCTGGCTACACCTTC
CAIKDRGSGYTF
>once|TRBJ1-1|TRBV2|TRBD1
TGTGCCAGCAGTGAAGCTGAAACAGGGGGCACTGAAGCTTTCTTT
CASSEAETGGTEAFF
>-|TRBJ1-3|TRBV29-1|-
TGCAGCGTTGAACGGGGGAGCACCATATATTTT
CSVERGSTIYF
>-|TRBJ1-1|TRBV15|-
TGTGCCACCAGCTCATCGCTACAGGCCCGCACTGAAGCTTTCTTT
CATSSSLQARTEAFF
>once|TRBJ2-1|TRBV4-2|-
TGTGCCAGCAGCCAAGTGTCAGGGGAGCAGTTCTTC
CASSQVSGEQFF
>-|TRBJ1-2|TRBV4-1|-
TGCGCCAGCAGCCAAGATCCGGGAACGGACTATGGCTACACCTTC
CASSQDPGTDYGYTF
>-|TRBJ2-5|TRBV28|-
TGTGCCAGCAGTTCCCCGGGACAAGAGACCCAGTACTTC
CASSSPGQETQYF
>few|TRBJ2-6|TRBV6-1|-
TGTGCCAGCAGTGAGGTCAGGCTCTCTGGGGCCAACGTCCTGACTTTC
CASSEVRLSGANVLTF
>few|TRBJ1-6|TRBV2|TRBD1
TGTGCCAGCAGGACAGGGGGCGATTCACCCCTCCACTTT
CASRTGGDSPLHF
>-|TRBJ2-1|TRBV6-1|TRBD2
TGTGCCAGCAGTGGGGCTAGCGGGAACAATGAGCAGTTCTTC
CASSGASGNNEQFF
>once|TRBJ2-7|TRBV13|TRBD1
TGTGCCAGCACCATAGACAGGGGGCGAAATGAGCAGTACTTC
CASTIDRGRNEQYF
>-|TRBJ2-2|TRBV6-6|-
TGTGCCACCAGGCGAGGGGTGAACACCGGGGGGCTGTTTTTT
CATRRGVNTGGLFF